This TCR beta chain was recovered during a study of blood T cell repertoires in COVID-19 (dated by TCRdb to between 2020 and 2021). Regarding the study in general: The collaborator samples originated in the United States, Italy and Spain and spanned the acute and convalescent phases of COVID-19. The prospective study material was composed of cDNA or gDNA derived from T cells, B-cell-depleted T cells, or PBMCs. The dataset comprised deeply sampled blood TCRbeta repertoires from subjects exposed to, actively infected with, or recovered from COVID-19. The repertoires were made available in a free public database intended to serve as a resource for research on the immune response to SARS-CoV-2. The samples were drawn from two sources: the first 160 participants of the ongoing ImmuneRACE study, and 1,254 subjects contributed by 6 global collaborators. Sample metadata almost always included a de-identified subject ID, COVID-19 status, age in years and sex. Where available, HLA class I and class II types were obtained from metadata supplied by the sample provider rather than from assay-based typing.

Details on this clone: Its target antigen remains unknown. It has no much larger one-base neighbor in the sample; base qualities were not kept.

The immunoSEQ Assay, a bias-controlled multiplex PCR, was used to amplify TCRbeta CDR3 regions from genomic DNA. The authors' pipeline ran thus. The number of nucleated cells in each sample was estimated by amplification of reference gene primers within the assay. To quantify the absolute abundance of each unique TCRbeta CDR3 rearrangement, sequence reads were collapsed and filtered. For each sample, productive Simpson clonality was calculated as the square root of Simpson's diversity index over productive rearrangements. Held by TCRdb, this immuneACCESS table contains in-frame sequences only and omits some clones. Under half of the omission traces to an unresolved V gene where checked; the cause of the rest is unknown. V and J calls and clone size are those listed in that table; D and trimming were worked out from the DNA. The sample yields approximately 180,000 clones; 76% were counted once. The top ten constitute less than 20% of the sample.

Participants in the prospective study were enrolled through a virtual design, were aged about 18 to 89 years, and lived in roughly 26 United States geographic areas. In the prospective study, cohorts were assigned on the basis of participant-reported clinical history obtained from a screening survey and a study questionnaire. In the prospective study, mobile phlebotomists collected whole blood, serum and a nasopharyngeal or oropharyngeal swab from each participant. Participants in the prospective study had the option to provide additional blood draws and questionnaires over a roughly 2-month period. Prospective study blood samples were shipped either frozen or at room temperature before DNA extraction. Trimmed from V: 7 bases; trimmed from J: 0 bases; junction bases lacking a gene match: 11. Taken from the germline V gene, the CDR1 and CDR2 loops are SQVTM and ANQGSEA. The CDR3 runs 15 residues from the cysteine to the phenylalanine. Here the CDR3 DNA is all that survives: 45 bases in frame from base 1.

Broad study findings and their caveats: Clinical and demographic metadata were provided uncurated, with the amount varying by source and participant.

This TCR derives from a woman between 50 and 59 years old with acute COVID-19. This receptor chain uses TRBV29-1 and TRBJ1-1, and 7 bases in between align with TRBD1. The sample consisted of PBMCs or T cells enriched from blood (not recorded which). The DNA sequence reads TGCAGCGCCCGAACGACAGGGCCCATGAACACTGAAGCTTTCTTT. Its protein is CSARTTGPMNTEAFF.